The T cell receptor beta chain described here comes from a study of blood T cell repertoires in COVID-19. Overall study: Material from acute and convalescent COVID-19 was sourced from the United States, Italy and Spain. The cDNA or gDNA used as material had been derived from T cells, B-cell-depleted T cells, or PBMCs.

The CDR3 has 14 amino acids. The V gene lost 5 bases and the J gene lost 10 bases, with 17 bases spanning the gap. Germline-derived CDR1 and CDR2 are MNHEY and SVGEGT. TCRdb keeps only in-frame clones here, not all; method: immunoSEQ multiplex PCR. Among 400,000 to 500,000 clones, approximately 87% were seen once, and the ten largest hold less than 2%. There are a few counts of this clone. The sequence was collected from a woman aged 40 to 49 who had recovered from COVID-19. The V gene is TRBV6-2 or TRBV6-3, the J gene TRBJ1-4; D not resolved. Sequences were obtained from PBMCs or T cells enriched from blood (not recorded which). The CDR3 sequence is CASSQALPPRKLFF. The CDR3 DNA reads TGTGCCAGCAGTCAGGCCCTACCTCCGAGAAAACTGTTTTTT.